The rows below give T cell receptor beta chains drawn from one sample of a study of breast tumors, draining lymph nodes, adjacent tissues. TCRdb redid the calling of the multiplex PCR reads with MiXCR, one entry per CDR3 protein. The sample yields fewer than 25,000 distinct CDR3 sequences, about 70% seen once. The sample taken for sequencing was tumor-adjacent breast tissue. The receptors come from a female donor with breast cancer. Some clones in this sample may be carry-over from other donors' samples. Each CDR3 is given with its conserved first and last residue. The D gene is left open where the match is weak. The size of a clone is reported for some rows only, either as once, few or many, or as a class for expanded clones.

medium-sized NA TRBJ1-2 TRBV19 TGTGCCAGTAGTAGCGACAGCCCCGGGATCTATGGCTACACCTTC CASSSDSPGIYGYTF
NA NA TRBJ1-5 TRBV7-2 TGTGCCAGCGGCTTAGTCGGGGGTCAGCCCCAGCATTTT CASGLVGGQPQHF
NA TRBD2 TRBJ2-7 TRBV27 TGTGCCAGCAGTTTCTCGGGACTAGGCTCCTACGAGCAGTACTTC CASSFSGLGSYEQYF
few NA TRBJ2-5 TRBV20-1 TGCAGTGCTCACCGGGGACAAGAGACCCAGTACTTC CSAHRGQETQYF
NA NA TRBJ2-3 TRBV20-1 TGCAGTGCTGGAGAGTCGTCTATCGGGAGTTTCCTACGGAGCACAGATACGCAGTATTTT CSAGESSIGSFLRSTDTQYF
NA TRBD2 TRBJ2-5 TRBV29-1 TGCAGCGCCGCCGGGACTAGAGAGACCCAGTACTTC CSAAGTRETQYF
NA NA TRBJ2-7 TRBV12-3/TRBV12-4 TGTGCCAGCACCCTTAGCGGCCCCACTTCACAGCAGTACTTC CASTLSGPTSQQYF
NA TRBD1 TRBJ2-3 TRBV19 TGTGCCAGTAGTCCAAGGACAGGGGGCACAGATACGCAGTATTTT CASSPRTGGTDTQYF
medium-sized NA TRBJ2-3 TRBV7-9 TGTGCCAGCAGCTTAGGTGGGGGAACGACAGATACGCAGTATTTT CASSLGGGTTDTQYF
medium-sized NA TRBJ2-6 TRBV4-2 TGTGCCAGCAGCCAAGTTATGAGGACTGGGGCCAACGTCCTGACTTTC CASSQVMRTGANVLTF
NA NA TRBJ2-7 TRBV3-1 TGTGCCAGCAGCCAAGCTTCCTACGAGCAGTACTTC CASSQASYEQYF
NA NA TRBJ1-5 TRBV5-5 TGTGCCAGCAGTCCCCATGAGGGACTAGGGAATCAGCCCCAGCATTTT CASSPHEGLGNQPQHF
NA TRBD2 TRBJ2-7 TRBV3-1 TGTGCCAGCAGCCGGCAACTAGCGGGGGGGTGTGAGCAGTACTTC CASSRQLAGGCEQYF
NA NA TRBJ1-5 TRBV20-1 TGCAGTGCTAGAGATCAGCCGGGAAATCAGCCCCAGCATTTT CSARDQPGNQPQHF
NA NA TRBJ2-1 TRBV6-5 TGTGCCAGCAGCCACGGTGACAATGAGCAGTTCTTC CASSHGDNEQFF
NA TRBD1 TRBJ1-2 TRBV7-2 TGTGCCAGCAGCTTAAGGACAGGGGGGAACTATGGCTACACCTTC CASSLRTGGNYGYTF
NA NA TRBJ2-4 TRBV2 TGTGCCAGCAGTGAAGCGGGACAAAAATCAAACATTCAGTACTTC CASSEAGQKSNIQYF
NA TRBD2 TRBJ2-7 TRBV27 TGTGCCAGCAGTCTGGATGGACTAGCTAGATACGAGCAGTACTTC CASSLDGLARYEQYF
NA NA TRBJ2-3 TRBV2 TGTGCCAGCAGTGCACAGACAGGTTGGGCGGGTACGGATACGCAGTATTTT CASSAQTGWAGTDTQYF
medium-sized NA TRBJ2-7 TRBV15 TGTGCCACCAGCCACTTAACCTACGAGCAGTACTTC CATSHLTYEQYF
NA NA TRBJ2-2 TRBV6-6 TGTGCCAGCAGTGCTAGGGGCACCGGGGAGCTGTTTTTT CASSARGTGELFF
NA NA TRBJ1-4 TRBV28 TGTGCCAGCAGTCACCGGGAAGGTAATGAAAAACTGTTTTTT CASSHREGNEKLFF
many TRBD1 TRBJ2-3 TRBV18 TGTGCCAGCTCACCCACAGGGGGCTCCGATACGCAGTATTTT CASSPTGGSDTQYF
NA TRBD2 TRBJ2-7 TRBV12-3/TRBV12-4 TGTGCCAGCAGGCGTAGCGGGAGTACCTACGAGCAGTACTTC CASRRSGSTYEQYF
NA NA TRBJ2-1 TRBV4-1 TGCGCCAGCAGCCCCGCCGTCGGTGAGCAGTTCTTC CASSPAVGEQFF
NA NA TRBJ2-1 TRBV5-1 TGCGCCAGCAGCTTTGCCACGCCGCGGGACAATGAGCAGTTCTTC CASSFATPRDNEQFF
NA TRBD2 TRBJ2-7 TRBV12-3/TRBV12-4 TGTGCCAGCAGCAGAGAGGTGGGGAGGGGCGGTTACGAGCAGTACTTC CASSREVGRGGYEQYF
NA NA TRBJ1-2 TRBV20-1 TGCAGTGCTAGTGAATTCCGACAGGAAAACTATGGCTACACCTTC CSASEFRQENYGYTF
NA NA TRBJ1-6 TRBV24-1 TGTGTCACCAGTGAGAGGACAGCTAATTCACCCCTCCACTTT CVTSERTANSPLHF
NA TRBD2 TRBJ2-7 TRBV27 TGTGCCAGCAGTTCACCGGGACTAGCGGGGACCTACGAGCAGTACTTC CASSSPGLAGTYEQYF
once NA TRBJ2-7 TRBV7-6 TGTGCCAGCAGCAAAGGACAGACCTACGAGCAGTACTTC CASSKGQTYEQYF
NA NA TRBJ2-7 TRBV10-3 TGTGCCATCAGTGAGCCCCCGGAGGCGAACGAGCAGTACTTC CAISEPPEANEQYF
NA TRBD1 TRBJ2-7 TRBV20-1 TGCAGTGCTACCCAAGACAGGGGTCTTTTCTACGAGCAGTACTTC CSATQDRGLFYEQYF
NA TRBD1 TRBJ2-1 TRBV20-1 TGCAGTGCCCCGGGACAGGGGTGGAATGAGCAGTTCTTC CSAPGQGWNEQFF
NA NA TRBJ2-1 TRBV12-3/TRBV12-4 TGTGCCAGCAGTTTTAGTGTGCGGAATGAGCAGTTCTTC CASSFSVRNEQFF
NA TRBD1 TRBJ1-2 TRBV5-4 TGTGCCAGCAGCTTTTCGACAGGGGGCGGTAAGAACTATGGCTACACCTTC CASSFSTGGGKNYGYTF
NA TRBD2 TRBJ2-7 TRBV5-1 TGCGCCAGCAGTCCCCTCCAGCGGGAGGGTGAGGAGCAGTACTTC CASSPLQREGEEQYF
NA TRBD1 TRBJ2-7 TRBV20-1 TGCAGTGCTCAGGCCCAGGGGGCGGGCTACGAGCAGTACTTC CSAQAQGAGYEQYF
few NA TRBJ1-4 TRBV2 TGTGCCAGCGGTGGGGGCCGTCCCGCTGAAAAACTGTTTTTT CASGGGRPAEKLFF